This T cell receptor (beta chain) is drawn from a study of blood T cell repertoires in COVID-19. The overall study: Sources were T cells, B-cell-depleted T cells, or PBMCs; the material itself was cDNA or gDNA.

This CDR3 is built from 15 residues. Per germline, CDR1 SGHAT and CDR2 FQNNGV. The V end was cut by 5 bases, the J end by 2 bases, with 12 bases between. Generated by immunoSEQ multiplex PCR, the TCRdb table keeps only in-frame clones and is missing some. The table has 100,000 to 120,000 clones, around 90% seen once. This chain uses TRBV11-2 with TRBJ1-4; no clear D gene. This TCR was recovered from a woman aged 45-59 years with acute or convalescent COVID-19. The sample comprised peripheral blood. CDR3 in DNA: TGTGCCAGCAGCCCCGGGAGGAGTACTAATGAAAAACTGTTTTTT. Translation gives CASSPGRSTNEKLFF.